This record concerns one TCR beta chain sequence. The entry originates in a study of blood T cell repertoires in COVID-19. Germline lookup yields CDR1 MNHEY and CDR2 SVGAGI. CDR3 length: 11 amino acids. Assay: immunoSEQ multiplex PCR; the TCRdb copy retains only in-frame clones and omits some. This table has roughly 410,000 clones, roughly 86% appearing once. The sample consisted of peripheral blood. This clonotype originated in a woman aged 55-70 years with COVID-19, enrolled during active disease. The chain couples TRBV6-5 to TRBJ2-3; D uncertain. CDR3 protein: CATQGTDTQYF. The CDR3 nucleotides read TGTGCTACTCAGGGCACAGATACGCAGTATTTT.